This passage covers 18 T cell receptor beta chains from one sample sequenced in a study of Graves' ophthalmopathy and Graves' hyperthyroidism. The TCR beta CDR3 regions underwent amplification from RNA transcripts. Second-round multiplex PCR came after a first-round RT-PCR that employed HTBI primers. One entry per CDR3 protein results from TCRdb running MiXCR on the multiplex PCR reads. The sample includes approximately 380,000 distinct CDR3 sequences, under 25% of them seen just once. The source material was peripheral blood. The origin of the receptors is a young woman with stable Graves' hyperthyroidism.

The chain recombines TRBV28 with TRBJ2-7; 7 nucleotides align to TRBD1. CDR1 and CDR2 from the germline V gene are MDHEN and SYDVKM. This CDR3 is 16 amino acids long. The junction had 13 bases not matched to a gene; V was cut back by 5 bases and J by 3 bases. CDR3 sequence: CASSHALRQGDYEQYF. The CDR3 DNA sequence: TGTGCCAGCAGTCATGCGCTACGACAGGGAGACTACGAGCAGTACTTC.

This clonotype came up many times. The J gene is TRBJ1-1, the V gene TRBV6-5; TRBD1 aligns across 8 bases. V was pared by 4 bases and J by 12 bases, with 13 bases of the junction left unmatched. This CDR3 spans 14 amino acids. Germline-derived CDR1 and CDR2 are MNHEY and SVGAGI. The CDR3 coding sequence is TGTGCCAGCAGTTCCCGGACAGGGAGCCTTCAAACTTTCTTT. Translating gives CASSSRTGSLQTFF.

This clonotype was observed at least ten times. The V and J genes are TRBV6-2 or TRBV6-3 and TRBJ2-2; D remains ambiguous. The V and J ends lost 6 bases and 5 bases respectively, with 4 bases between them. Germline V gene lookup returns CDR1 MNHEY and CDR2 SVGEGT. The CDR3 runs 11 residues. In DNA, the CDR3 is TGTGCCAGCAGGGGAACCGGGGAGCTGTTTTTT. The encoded protein is CASRGTGELFF.

This clonotype came up many times. As DNA, the CDR3 is TGTGCCAGTAGTTCCAGACCTGGGAGGACTGAAGCTTTCTTT. This codes for CASSSRPGRTEAFF. This chain uses TRBV19 with TRBJ1-1; the D is unclear. CDR3 length: 14 residues. V was pared by 5 bases and J by 5 bases, with 15 bases between. Germline V gene data show CDR1 as LNHDA and CDR2 as SQIVND (reference sequence).

About this clonotype itself: The CDR3 does not close with the conserved phenylalanine or tryptophan, likely indicating a read error. The DNA is left out, because the CDR3 cannot be placed on it with certainty; the CDR3 is given as TCRdb lists it. The chain couples TRBV6-2 or TRBV6-3 to TRBJ2-7; the listed D gene, TRBD2, was not tested against the DNA. The CDR3 totals 15 residues, both ends included. The germline CDR1 and CDR2 sequences are MNHEY and SVGEGT. The CDR3 here is CASSYLAGEAYEQWL.

This clonotype has ten or more counts. The chain combines TRBV11-2 with TRBJ2-7; 9 nucleotides line up with TRBD1. Germline trimming cut 5 bases from V and 0 bases from J; bases unmatched to any gene: 8. Germline values: CDR1 SGHAT, CDR2 FQNNGV. The CDR3 runs to 16 residues. In nucleotides, the CDR3 is TGTGCCAGCAGCCGACGCGGGACAGGGTTCTCCTACGAGCAGTACTTC. Translating it yields CASSRRGTGFSYEQYF. The variable domain in full, with the rest retrieved from reference TRBV11-2 and TRBJ2-7, is EAGVAQSPRYKIIEKRQSVAFWCNPISGHATLYWYQQILGQGPKLLIQFQNNGVVDDSQLPKDRFSAERLKGVDSTLKIQPAKLEDSAVYLCASSRRGTGFSYEQYFGPGTRLTVT.

This clonotype was recorded many times. J is TRBJ2-7 and V is TRBV11-2; TRBD1 might be the D (7 bases). The length of the CDR3 is 15 residues. Per the germline V gene, CDR1 is SGHAT and CDR2 is FQNNGV. The V and J ends lost 4 bases and 0 bases respectively, with 13 bases between them. CDR3 sequence reads: CASSSGGFSSYEQYF. The CDR3 DNA sequence: TGTGCCAGCAGCTCAGGGGGGTTCAGCTCCTACGAGCAGTACTTC.

This clonotype occurred many times. The J gene is TRBJ1-2, the V gene TRBV12-3 or TRBV12-4; no clear D. V gave up 3 bases and J gave up 6 bases, with 11 bases separating them. The CDR3 has 13 amino acids. This chain's CDR3 is CASSFGTENGYTF. The DNA for the CDR3 is TGTGCCAGCAGTTTTGGTACAGAGAATGGCTACACCTTC.

This clonotype was detected ten times or more. The chain combines TRBV2 with TRBJ2-4, with D perhaps assigned TRBD1 or TRBD2 (5 bases each). Trimming removed 6 bases from V and 4 bases from J, with 25 bases in between. The CDR3 covers 18 residues. CDR1 is SNHLY and CDR2 is FYNNEI in the germline V gene. CDR3 nucleotide sequence: TGTGCCAGCAGGAAGGGGCACCGGGGCGACCAGCCAAAAAACATTCAGTACTTC. It codes for CASRKGHRGDQPKNIQYF.

This clonotype was seen repeatedly, ten times or more. The rearrangement links TRBV11-2 to TRBJ2-5; D may be TRBD2 (6 bases). Trimming took off 5 bases at V and 2 bases at J, with 9 bases between the two ends. This CDR3 region has 13 residues. Germline V CDR1 and CDR2: SGHAT, FQNNGV. The CDR3 protein is CASSQGGQETQYF. The CDR3 DNA is TGTGCCAGCAGCCAAGGAGGGCAAGAGACCCAGTACTTC.

This clonotype was detected many times. The J gene is TRBJ1-2, the V gene TRBV7-2; D not certain. Trimming removed 1 base at V and 8 bases at J, with 8 bases between. This CDR3 has 12 amino acids. Germline CDR1 SGHTA, CDR2 FQGNSA. CDR3 amino acids: CASSLGVVGYTF. The DNA for the CDR3 is TGTGCCAGCAGCTTAGGGGTCGTGGGCTACACCTTC.

This clonotype was counted many times. J is TRBJ1-2 and V is TRBV7-6, with 11 positions matching TRBD1. V shed 5 bases and J 4 bases; nucleotides not matched to a gene: 6. The germline CDR1 and CDR2 sequences are SGHVS and FNYEAQ. CDR3 length: 15 residues. CDR3 DNA sequence: TGTGCCAGCAGCCTGGGACAGGGGGTTGTCTATGGCTACACCTTC. This sequence encodes CASSLGQGVVYGYTF.

The V gene is TRBV18, the J gene TRBJ2-2, with a tentative D call TRBD2 (5 bases). Trimming shortened V by 2 bases and J by 2 bases, and 12 bases separated the two germline ends. CDR1 KGHSH and CDR2 LQKENI come from the germline V gene. This CDR3 has 16 amino acids. Here the CDR3 DNA reads TGTGCCAGCTCACCAAGGCGGGCGACCAACACCGGGGAGCTGTTTTTT. It is translated as CASSPRRATNTGELFF.

This clonotype was seen many times. This chain connects TRBV27 to TRBJ2-5, with a tentative D call TRBD1 (6 bases). The germline CDR1 and CDR2 sequences are MNHEY and SMNVEV (reference sequence). The CDR3 has 13 amino acids. V was cut by 7 bases and J by 3 bases, with 12 bases left in between. CDR3 coding DNA: TGTGCCAGCAAAATAGGGGACAAAGAGACCCAGTACTTC. Its translation: CASKIGDKETQYF.

In this sample, this clonotype turned up many times. For the CDR3, the DNA is TGTGCCAGCAGTGAAGAACCAGGGGGCAGAACTGAAGCTTTCTTT. It translates to CASSEEPGGRTEAFF. The chain combines TRBV6-1 with TRBJ1-1; 8 nucleotides agree with TRBD1. This CDR3 has 15 residues. J lost 5 bases, V lost 1 base, and 6 bases had no gene match. CDR1 is MNHNS, CDR2 SASEGT, per germline.

This clonotype was counted at least ten times. The V and J genes are TRBV28 and TRBJ2-4; 8 nucleotides agree with TRBD2. In germline, CDR1 is MDHEN, CDR2 SYDVKM. Losses at the gene ends were 4 bases for V and 2 bases for J; bases not matched to a gene: 13. The CDR3 runs to 18 residues. The CDR3 loop reads CASSSAGARTSPKNIQYF. The CDR3 coding sequence is TGTGCCAGCAGTTCGGCGGGGGCGAGGACTAGCCCCAAAAACATTCAGTACTTC.

The gene calls are TRBV11-2 and TRBJ2-7, with D maybe TRBD2 (5 bases). Germline V gene lookup returns CDR1 SGHAT and CDR2 FQNNGV. The CDR3 length is 13 residues. V dropped 3 bases and J dropped 6 bases, with 12 bases sitting between them. The CDR3: CASSFVRDGEQYF. DNA for the CDR3: TGTGCCAGCAGCTTTGTGAGGGATGGCGAGCAGTACTTC.

This clonotype was observed at least ten times. This CDR3 reads CASSFGEYQPQHF. The CDR3 DNA is TGTGCCAGCAGTTTCGGAGAATATCAGCCCCAGCATTTT. This chain joins TRBV12-3 or TRBV12-4 and TRBJ1-5; D remains ambiguous. CDR3 size: 13 residues. Trimming removed 3 bases at V and 5 bases at J, with 8 bases between.